This T cell receptor beta chain was documented in a study of molecular identifiers for immune sequencing clone quantification (dated by TCRdb to between 2018 and 2020). With respect to the entire study: For a replicate experiment, the RNA from either 20,000 or 100,000 naive CD8 T cells was divided into five aliquots, and four of those aliquots went on to sequencing. This methods study used CD8 T cells to benchmark TCR RNA copy counting and molecular-identifier clustering-based TCR repertoire sequencing (MIDCIRS). The paper's findings and limits, for the study overall: When barcode sub-clustering was omitted, TCR diversity was inflated by chimeric consensus sequences, with chimeras reaching as high as 47%. Spiked-in Jurkat TCR RNA equivalent to a single cell was reported to be detectable even among 850,000 to 1,000,000 naive CD8 T cells. In CMV-specific effector cells, clones with more than 20 RNA copies accounted for over 97% of molecules, whereas in naive cells such clones accounted for under 1%. Identical TCR molecules sharing a barcode could cause highly expanded clone sizes to be underestimated. About 2.9 recovered TCR RNA copies per cell were obtained by modeling, versus roughly 10 by digital PCR, implying a capture efficiency of 30% to 35%. The naive libraries included spiked-in Jurkat TCR RNA (more than nine copies' worth), and this Jurkat TCR RNA is not part of the donor repertoire.

A remark on this clonotype: The clone's antigen remains unknown. Sequence at one end of the junction differs from germline and may be a read error.

Libraries of naive CD8 T cells were built from 20,000 to 1,000,000 sorted cells, with 10%, 30% or 50% of the purified RNA used. On a BD FACSAria II, naive CD8 T cells were FACS-sorted as CD8+CD4-CCR7+CD45RA+ and collected into RLT Plus buffer. To test detection sensitivity, Jurkat RNA equal to ten TCR copies was added to samples of about 17,000-1,100,000 naive CD8 T cells. Enrichment of CD8 T cells was done with RosetteSep CD8+ T Cell Enrichment Cocktail plus Ficoll-Paque, and ACK red cell lysis came afterward. The library was made by PCR. Sequencing took place on an Illumina HiSeq 4000. Bulk TCR libraries were generated as previously described, with the TCR primers listed in Table S5 used. Purification of total RNA was performed with the Qiagen AllPrep DNA/RNA kit. Before any analysis, reads coming from multiple sequencing runs of the same library were combined into one pool. On the study's bioinformatics: Only reads with exact TCR constant sequence were kept, trimmed to 150 nt, and grouped by their 12-nt molecular barcodes. Reads within each barcode group were sub-clustered using a 15% Levenshtein threshold, and quality-weighted consensus sequences were constructed for each RNA molecule. Non-functional sequences were removed, as were lower-count sequences one edit away from another. On the basis of fitting two negative binomial distributions, barcode sub-clusters with fewer than 20% of the maximum read count were discarded. The public sequencing data were trimmed at Q25 with fastp and processed into clonotypes with MiXCR by TCRdb, which kept only in-frame beta chains. Duplicate CDR3 protein sequences are folded into a single record with the most common DNA and genes. The V and J calls reflect TCRdb's pipeline rather than the authors' work. Recorded for this sample are tens of thousands of distinct CDR3 sequences; 15% to 20% of them occurred a single time. The ten biggest clones cover 0.7% to 0.95% of the sample.

Per the germline V gene (reference sequence), SGHKS is the CDR1 and YYEKEE is the CDR2. Counted from cysteine to phenylalanine, this CDR3 has 15 amino acids. The only DNA kept is the CDR3, 45 bases in frame from the first base. What was sequenced was naive CD8+ T cells from blood, with Jurkat cell RNA spiked in. The sample's cell subset or site label, decoded: FACS-sorted CD8+CD4-CCR7+CD45RA+ naive T cells. The chain is assembled from TRBV5-5 and TRBJ2-7, and TRBD1 matches 10 of the central bases. This clonotype was obtained from a human donor in good health. Some libraries in this study had Jurkat cell RNA spiked in. The CDR3 protein: CASSQDGQGDYEQYF. The sequenced DNA is TGCGCCAGCAGCCAAGACGGACAGGGGGACTACGAGCAGTACTTC.